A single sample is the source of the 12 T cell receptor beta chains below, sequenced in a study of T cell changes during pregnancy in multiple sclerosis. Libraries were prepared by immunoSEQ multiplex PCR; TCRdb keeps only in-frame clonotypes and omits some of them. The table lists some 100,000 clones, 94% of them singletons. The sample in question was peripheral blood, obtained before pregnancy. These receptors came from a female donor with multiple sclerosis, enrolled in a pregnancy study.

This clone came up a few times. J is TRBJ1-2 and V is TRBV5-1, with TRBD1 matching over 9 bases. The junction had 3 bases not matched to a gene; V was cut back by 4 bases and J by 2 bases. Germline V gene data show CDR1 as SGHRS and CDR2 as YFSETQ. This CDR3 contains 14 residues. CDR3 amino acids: CASSDGQGNYGYTF. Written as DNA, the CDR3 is TGCGCCAGCAGCGACGGACAGGGGAACTATGGCTACACCTTC. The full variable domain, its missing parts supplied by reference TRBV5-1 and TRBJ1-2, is KAGVTQTPRYLIKTRGQQVTLSCSPISGHRSVSWYQQTPGQGLQFLFEYFSETQRNKGNFPGRFSGRQFSNSRSEMNVSTLELGDSALYLCASSDGQGNYGYTFGSGTRLTVV.

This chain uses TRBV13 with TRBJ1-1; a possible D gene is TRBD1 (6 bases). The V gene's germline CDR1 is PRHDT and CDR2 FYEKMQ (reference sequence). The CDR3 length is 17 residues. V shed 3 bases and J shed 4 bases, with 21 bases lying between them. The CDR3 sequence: CASSFPPVGQISTEAFF. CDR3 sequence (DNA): TGTGCCAGCAGCTTTCCCCCTGTGGGACAAATTTCCACTGAAGCTTTCTTT. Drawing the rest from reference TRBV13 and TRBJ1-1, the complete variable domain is AAGVIQSPRHLIKEKRETATLKCYPIPRHDTVYWYQQGPGQDPQFLISFYEKMQSDKGSIPDRFSAQQFSDYHSELNMSSLELGDSALYFCASSFPPVGQISTEAFFGQGTRLTVV.

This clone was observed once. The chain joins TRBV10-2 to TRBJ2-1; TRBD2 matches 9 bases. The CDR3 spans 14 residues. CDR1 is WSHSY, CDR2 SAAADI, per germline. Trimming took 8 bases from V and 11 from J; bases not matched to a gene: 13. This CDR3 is CASVLAGGQAQQFF. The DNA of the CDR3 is TGCGCCAGCGTCTTGGCGGGAGGGCAAGCCCAGCAGTTCTTC.

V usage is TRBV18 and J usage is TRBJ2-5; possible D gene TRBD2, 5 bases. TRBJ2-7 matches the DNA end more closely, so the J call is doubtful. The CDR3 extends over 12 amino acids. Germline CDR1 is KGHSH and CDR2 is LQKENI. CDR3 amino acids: CASSPRDYEQYF. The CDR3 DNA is TGTGCCAGCTCACCCCGGGACTACGAGCAGTACTTC.

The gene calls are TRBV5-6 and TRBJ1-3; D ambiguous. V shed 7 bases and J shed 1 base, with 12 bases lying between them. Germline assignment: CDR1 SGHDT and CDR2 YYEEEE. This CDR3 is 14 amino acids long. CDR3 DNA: TGTGCCAGCGCGGTGGCCAGATCTGGAAACACCATATATTTT. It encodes CASAVARSGNTIYF.

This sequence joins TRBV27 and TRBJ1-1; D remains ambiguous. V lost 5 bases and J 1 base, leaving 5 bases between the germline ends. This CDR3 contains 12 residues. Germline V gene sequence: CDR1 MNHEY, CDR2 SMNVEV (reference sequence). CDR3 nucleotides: TGTGCCAGCAGTCAGCGGAACACTGAAGCTTTCTTT. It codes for CASSQRNTEAFF.

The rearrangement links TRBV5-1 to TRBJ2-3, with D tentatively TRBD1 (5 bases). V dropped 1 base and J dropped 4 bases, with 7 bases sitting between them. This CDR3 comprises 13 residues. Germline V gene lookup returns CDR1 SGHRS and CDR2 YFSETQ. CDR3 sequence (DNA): TGCGCCAGCAGCTTGCTGGGGCCAGATACGCAGTATTTT. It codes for CASSLLGPDTQYF.

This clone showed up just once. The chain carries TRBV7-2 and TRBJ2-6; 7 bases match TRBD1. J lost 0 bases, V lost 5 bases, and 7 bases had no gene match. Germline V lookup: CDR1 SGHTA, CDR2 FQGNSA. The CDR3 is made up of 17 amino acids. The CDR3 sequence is CASSTTGVVSGANVLTF. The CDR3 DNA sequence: TGTGCCAGCAGCACTACAGGGGTCGTCTCTGGGGCCAACGTCCTGACTTTC.

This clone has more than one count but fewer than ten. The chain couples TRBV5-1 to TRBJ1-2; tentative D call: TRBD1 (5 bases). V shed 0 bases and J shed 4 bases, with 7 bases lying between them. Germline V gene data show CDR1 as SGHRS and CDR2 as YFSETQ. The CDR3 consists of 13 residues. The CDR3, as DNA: TGCGCCAGCAGCTTGGGACAGCTCTATGGCTACACCTTC. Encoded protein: CASSLGQLYGYTF. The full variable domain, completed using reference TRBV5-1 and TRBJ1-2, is KAGVTQTPRYLIKTRGQQVTLSCSPISGHRSVSWYQQTPGQGLQFLFEYFSETQRNKGNFPGRFSGRQFSNSRSEMNVSTLELGDSALYLCASSLGQLYGYTFGSGTRLTVV.

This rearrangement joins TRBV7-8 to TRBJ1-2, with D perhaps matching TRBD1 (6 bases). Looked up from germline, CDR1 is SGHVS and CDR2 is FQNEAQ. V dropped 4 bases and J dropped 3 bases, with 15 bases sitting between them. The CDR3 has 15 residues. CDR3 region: CASSYQGGGDYGYTF. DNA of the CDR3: TGTGCCAGCAGCTACCAAGGGGGGGGAGACTATGGCTACACCTTC.

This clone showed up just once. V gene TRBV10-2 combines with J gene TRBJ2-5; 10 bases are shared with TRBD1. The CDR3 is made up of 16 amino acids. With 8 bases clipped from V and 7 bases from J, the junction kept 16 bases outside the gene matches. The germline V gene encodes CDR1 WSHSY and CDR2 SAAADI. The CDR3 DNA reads TGCGCCAGCTTAATGACAGGGGGCGCGGGTAAAGGGACCCAGTACTTC. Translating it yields CASLMTGGAGKGTQYF.

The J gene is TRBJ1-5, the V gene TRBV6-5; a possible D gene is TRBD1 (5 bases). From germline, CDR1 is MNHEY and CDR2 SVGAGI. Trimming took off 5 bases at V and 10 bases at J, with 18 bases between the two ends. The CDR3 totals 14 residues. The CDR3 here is CASSRNQGSDPQHF. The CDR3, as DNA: TGTGCCAGCAGTCGAAACCAGGGAAGTGATCCCCAGCATTTT.